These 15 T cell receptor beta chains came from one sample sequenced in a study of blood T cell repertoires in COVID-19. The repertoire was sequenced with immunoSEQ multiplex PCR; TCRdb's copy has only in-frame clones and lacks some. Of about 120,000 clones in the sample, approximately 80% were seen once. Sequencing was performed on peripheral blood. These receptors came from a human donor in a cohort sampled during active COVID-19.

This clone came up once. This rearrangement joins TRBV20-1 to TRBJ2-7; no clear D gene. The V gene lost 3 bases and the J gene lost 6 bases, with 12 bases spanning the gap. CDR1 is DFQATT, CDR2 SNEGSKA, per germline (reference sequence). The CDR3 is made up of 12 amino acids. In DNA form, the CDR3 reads TGCAGTGCTAGTGCCTCGCGAATCGAGCAGTACTTC. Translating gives CSASASRIEQYF.

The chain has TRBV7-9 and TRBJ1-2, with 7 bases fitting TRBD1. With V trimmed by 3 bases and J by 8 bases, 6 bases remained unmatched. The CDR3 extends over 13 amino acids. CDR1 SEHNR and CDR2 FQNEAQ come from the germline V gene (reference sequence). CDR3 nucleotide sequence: TGTGCCAGCAGCTTGAAGGGGGCGCACGGCTACACCTTC. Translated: CASSLKGAHGYTF.

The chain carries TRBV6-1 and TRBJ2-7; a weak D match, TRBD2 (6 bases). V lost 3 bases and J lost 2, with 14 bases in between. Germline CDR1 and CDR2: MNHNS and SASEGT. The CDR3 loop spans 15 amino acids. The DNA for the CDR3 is TGTGCCAGCAGTGATGGGGGACTCGGAACCTACGAGCAGTACTTC. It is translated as CASSDGGLGTYEQYF.

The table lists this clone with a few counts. The CDR3 nucleotides read TGTGCCAGCAGTGACTCTAACTATGGCTACACCTTC. This encodes CASSDSNYGYTF. The gene calls are TRBV2 and TRBJ1-2; D is unresolved. Trimming left V 3 bases short and J 0 bases short, with 2 bases between. The CDR3 spans 12 residues. Germline CDR1 is SNHLY and CDR2 is FYNNEI.

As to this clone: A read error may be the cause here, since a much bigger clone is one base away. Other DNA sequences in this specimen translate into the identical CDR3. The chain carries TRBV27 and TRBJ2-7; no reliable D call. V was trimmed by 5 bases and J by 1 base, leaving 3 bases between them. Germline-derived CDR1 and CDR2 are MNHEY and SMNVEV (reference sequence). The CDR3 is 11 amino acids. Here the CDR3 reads CASSPSYEQYF. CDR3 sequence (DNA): TGTGCCAGCAGTCCTTCCTACGAGCAGTACTTC.

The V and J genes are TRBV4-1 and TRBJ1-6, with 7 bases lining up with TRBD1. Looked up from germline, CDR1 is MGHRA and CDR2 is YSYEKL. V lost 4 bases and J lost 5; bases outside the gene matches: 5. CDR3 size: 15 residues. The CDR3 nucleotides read TGCGCCAGCAGCCTGACAGGGTTGCATAATTCACCCCTCCACTTT. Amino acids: CASSLTGLHNSPLHF.

As DNA, the CDR3 is TGTGCCAGTAGTACCGGGGGTCGGCAGGGAGGTTCACCCCTCCACTTT. It translates to CASSTGGRQGGSPLHF. The chain uses TRBV19 and TRBJ1-6; a possible D gene is TRBD1 (5 bases). Germline CDR1 reads LNHDA; CDR2 reads SQIVND (reference sequence). The CDR3 has 16 residues. The ends were cut back, 4 bases at V and 9 bases at J, with 19 bases in the middle.

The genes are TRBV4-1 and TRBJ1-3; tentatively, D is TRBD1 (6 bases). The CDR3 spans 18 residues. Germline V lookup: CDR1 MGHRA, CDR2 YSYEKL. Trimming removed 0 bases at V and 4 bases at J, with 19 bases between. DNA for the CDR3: TGCGCCAGCAGCCAAGATCCCGGACAGTCTCCCCCGGGAAACACCATATATTTT. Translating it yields CASSQDPGQSPPGNTIYF.

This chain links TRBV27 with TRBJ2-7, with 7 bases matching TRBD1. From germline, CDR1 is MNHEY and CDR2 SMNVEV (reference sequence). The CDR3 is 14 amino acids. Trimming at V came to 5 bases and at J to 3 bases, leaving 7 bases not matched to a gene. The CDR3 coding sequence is TGTGCCAGCAGTCCGGACAGGAATAACTACGAGCAGTACTTC. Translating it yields CASSPDRNNYEQYF.

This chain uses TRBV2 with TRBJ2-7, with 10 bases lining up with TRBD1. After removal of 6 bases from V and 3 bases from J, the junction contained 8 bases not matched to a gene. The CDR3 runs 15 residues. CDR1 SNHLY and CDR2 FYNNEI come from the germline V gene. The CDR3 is CASRDRTGGIYEQYF. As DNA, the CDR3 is TGTGCCAGCAGGGACCGGACAGGGGGGATCTACGAGCAGTACTTC.

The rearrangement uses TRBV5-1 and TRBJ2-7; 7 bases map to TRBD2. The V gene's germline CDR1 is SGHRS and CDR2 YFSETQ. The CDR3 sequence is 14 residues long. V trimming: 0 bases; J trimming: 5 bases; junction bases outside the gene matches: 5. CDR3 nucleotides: TGCGCCAGCAGCTTGGGCGGGAGAATCCACGAGCAGTACTTC. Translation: CASSLGGRIHEQYF.

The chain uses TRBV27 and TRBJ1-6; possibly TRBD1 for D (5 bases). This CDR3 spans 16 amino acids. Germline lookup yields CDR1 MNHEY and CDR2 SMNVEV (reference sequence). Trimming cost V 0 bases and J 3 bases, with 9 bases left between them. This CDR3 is CASSLSRQHYNSPLHF. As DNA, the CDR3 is TGTGCCAGCAGTTTATCGCGACAGCACTATAATTCACCCCTCCACTTT.

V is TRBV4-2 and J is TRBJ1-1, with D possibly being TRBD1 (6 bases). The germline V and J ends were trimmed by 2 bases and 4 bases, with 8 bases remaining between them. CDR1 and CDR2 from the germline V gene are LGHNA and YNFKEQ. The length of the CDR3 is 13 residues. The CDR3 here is CASSQLQGTEAFF. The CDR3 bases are TGTGCCAGCAGCCAATTACAGGGCACTGAAGCTTTCTTT.

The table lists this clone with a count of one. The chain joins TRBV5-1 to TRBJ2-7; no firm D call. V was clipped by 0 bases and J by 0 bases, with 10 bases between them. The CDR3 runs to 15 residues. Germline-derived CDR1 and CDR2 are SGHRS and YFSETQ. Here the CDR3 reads CASSLGLAFSYEQYF. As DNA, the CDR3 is TGCGCCAGCAGCTTGGGATTGGCTTTCTCCTACGAGCAGTACTTC. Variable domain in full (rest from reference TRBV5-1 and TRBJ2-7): KAGVTQTPRYLIKTRGQQVTLSCSPISGHRSVSWYQQTPGQGLQFLFEYFSETQRNKGNFPGRFSGRQFSNSRSEMNVSTLELGDSALYLCASSLGLAFSYEQYFGPGTRLTVT.

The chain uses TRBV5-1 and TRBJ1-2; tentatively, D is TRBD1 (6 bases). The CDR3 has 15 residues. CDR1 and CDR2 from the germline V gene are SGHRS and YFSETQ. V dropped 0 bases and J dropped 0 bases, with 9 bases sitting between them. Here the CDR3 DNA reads TGCGCCAGCAGCTTGGCGGGGGGGCCTAACTATGGCTACACCTTC. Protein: CASSLAGGPNYGYTF.